This TCR beta chain came from a study of T cells expressing NK-cell markers. Study as a whole: Out of eight donors sequenced, seven tested HCMV-seropositive and the remaining one seronegative. General study findings and limits: Roughly six donors showed dominant NKG2C+ clonotypes comprising roughly 1.0-7.5% of their CD8+ T cells.

As to this clonotype: The antigen is undetermined.

TCRdb re-called the 5' RACE reads; every CDR3 protein appears as one record, without DNA. The table lists roughly 170,000 distinct CDR3 sequences. The CDR3 length is 16 residues. CDR1 is SGDLS, CDR2 YYNGEE, per germline. The source material was blood T cells: a sorted CD56 or NKG2C T cell subset, CD4+ or CD8+ T cells, or bulk PBMC T cells (not recorded which). The source is a woman aged 18 to 75 in good health. The V and J genes are TRBV9 and TRBJ2-5; TCRdb's D call, TRBD2, is unchecked because there is no DNA. Here the CDR3 reads CASSASGGAIGETQYF.